A single TCR beta chain is shown here with its context. This receptor's antigen is unknown. No base qualities exist here, and no much larger clone lies one base off it. At one collaborating source in Seattle, patients were enrolled during active infection and were followed longitudinally through the course of disease. Whole blood was collected in K2EDTA tubes by collaborating institutions according to the institutions' own protocols. For TCRbeta analysis, collaborators shipped samples in one of three forms: frozen whole blood, isolated PBMCs, or DNA extracted from either of those sample types. These data belong to a study of blood T cell repertoires in COVID-19 (dated by TCRdb to about 2020). For context, the study as a whole: Samples from collaborators originated in the United States, Italy and Spain and spanned both the acute and convalescent phases of COVID-19. The prospective study material was composed of cDNA or gDNA derived from T cells, B-cell-depleted T cells, or PBMCs. The dataset comprised deeply sampled blood TCRbeta repertoires from subjects exposed to, actively infected with, or recovered from COVID-19. The repertoires were released in a freely available public database meant as a resource for research on the immune response to SARS-CoV-2. Samples were obtained from the ongoing ImmuneRACE study (first 160 participants) and from over a thousand subjects provided by 6 global collaborators. Nearly every sample came with metadata listing a de-identified subject ID, COVID-19 status, age in years and sex. HLA class I and class II types, where available, came from metadata supplied by the sample provider rather than from assay-based typing. What the study reported, not specific to this receptor: How much clinical and demographic metadata was included differed by source and by participant, and the metadata was provided uncurated.

The immunoSEQ Assay, a bias-controlled multiplex PCR, was used to amplify TCRbeta CDR3 regions from genomic DNA. The original methods were these. The number of nucleated cells in each sample was estimated by amplification of reference gene primers within the assay. To quantify the absolute abundance of each unique TCRbeta CDR3 rearrangement, sequence reads were collapsed and filtered. Productive Simpson clonality was computed per sample as the square root of Simpson's diversity index over productive rearrangements. TCRdb took this table from immuneACCESS and kept in-frame rearrangements with V and J called. Such tables lack part of the clones; where checked against another copy, unresolved V genes explain under half of the gap, and the rest is unexplained. V and J calls plus clone size are reproduced from that table; the DNA served to infer D and trimming. The sample table holds fewer than 300,000 clones, of which around 85% were seen once. 0.85% to 1% of the sample comes from the top ten.

V is reduced by 0 bases and J by 5 bases, leaving a spacing of 10 bases between them. The CDR3 sequence holds 14 residues, the cysteine and phenylalanine included. The retained sequence is limited to the CDR3, 42 bases, with the frame set at the first base. The CDR1 and CDR2 encoded by the germline V gene are LGHNA and YNFKEQ. Specimen: peripheral blood. This sequence was found in a human donor with COVID-19, enrolled during active disease. The donor label of this sample is uncertain. The chain is encoded by TRBV4-2 joined to TRBJ2-5; possibly the D gene is TRBD2, per 5 matching bases. The DNA sequence reads TGTGCCAGCAGCCAAGAAGCGGTAGGCGAGACCCAGTACTTC. Translated, it gives CASSQEAVGETQYF.